Below are 26 T cell receptor beta chains sequenced from a single sample in a study of T cells after yellow fever vaccination. From the 5' RACE reads, TCRdb called clonotypes with MiXCR, one entry per CDR3 protein. The sample carries 300,000 to 400,000 distinct CDR3 sequences, roughly an eighth recorded once. Sequences were derived from CD4+ T cells sorted from PBMCs, sampled 15 days after the yellow fever booster vaccination. All receptors come from a man younger than 35 who received the YFV17D yellow fever vaccine.

This clonotype was counted a few times. The V gene is TRBV12-3 or TRBV12-4, the J gene TRBJ2-7; 12 positions agree with TRBD2. V shed 6 bases and J 7 bases; nucleotides not matched to a gene: 10. This CDR3 contains 15 residues. This chain's CDR3 is CASSLTSGGSWEQYF. In DNA, the CDR3 is TGTGCCAGCAGCCTGACTAGCGGGGGCTCCTGGGAGCAGTACTTC.

This clonotype showed up just a few times. For the CDR3, the DNA is TGCAGTGCTAGAGCAACTGCTTGGGGTTTGGATGAGCAGTTCTTC. It codes for CSARATAWGLDEQFF. This chain links TRBV20-1 with TRBJ2-1; D gene unclear. The germline V gene encodes CDR1 DFQATT and CDR2 SNEGSKA (reference sequence). V dropped 1 base and J dropped 8 bases, with 18 bases sitting between them. The length of the CDR3 is 15 residues.

This clonotype came up a few times. This chain joins TRBV6-6 and TRBJ1-2, with D possibly matching TRBD1 (5 bases). The CDR3 is made up of 12 amino acids. CDR1 MNHNY and CDR2 SVGAGI come from the germline V gene (reference sequence). V shed 6 bases and J shed 6 bases, with 11 bases lying between them. This CDR3 is CASRRDGDGYTF. The CDR3 nucleotides are TGTGCCAGCAGGAGGGACGGTGATGGCTACACCTTC.

V and J are TRBV5-1 and TRBJ1-1, with D uncertain. Trimming took 4 bases from V and 7 from J, leaving 8 bases between them. The germline CDR1 and CDR2 sequences are SGHRS and YFSETQ. The length of the CDR3 is 11 residues. The CDR3 nucleotides are TGCGCCAGCAGCATGGGAGTTGAAGCTTTCTTT. Protein product: CASSMGVEAFF.

This clonotype was seen repeatedly, ten times or more. The chain carries TRBV11-2 and TRBJ2-5, with D tentatively TRBD2 (5 bases). Per germline, CDR1 SGHAT and CDR2 FQNNGV. V dropped 7 bases and J dropped 5 bases, with 17 bases sitting between them. The CDR3 totals 14 residues. CDR3: CASTDLRGWETQYF. The CDR3, as DNA: TGTGCCAGCACCGACCTACGGGGTTGGGAGACCCAGTACTTC.

This clonotype was seen ten or more times. The J gene is TRBJ2-1, the V gene TRBV7-2; TRBD2 is a possible D gene (6 bases). This CDR3 contains 14 residues. Germline assignment: CDR1 SGHTA and CDR2 FQGNSA. Between the trimmed V and J ends, which lost 5 bases and 8 bases, there was a span of 16 bases. This chain's CDR3 is CASSGGYWGHEQFF. As DNA, the CDR3 is TGTGCCAGCAGCGGAGGGTACTGGGGCCATGAGCAGTTCTTC.

This clonotype appeared a few times. The chain has TRBV6-5 and TRBJ2-7; 7 positions match TRBD1. V dropped 0 bases and J dropped 0; count of bases not matched to a gene: 5. The CDR3 sequence is 16 residues long. Germline loops: CDR1 MNHEY, CDR2 SVGAGI. The CDR3 sequence is CASSYSSGQPSYEQYF. The CDR3, as DNA: TGTGCCAGCAGTTACTCATCGGGACAGCCCTCCTACGAGCAGTACTTC.

The chain employs TRBV30 and TRBJ2-3; 10 bases are a match to TRBD2. The germline V gene has CDR1 GTSNPN and CDR2 SVGIG (reference sequence). This CDR3 is 15 amino acids long. J lost 0 bases, V lost 4 bases, and 4 bases had no gene match. Here the CDR3 reads CAWKIAGGSTDTQYF. The CDR3 DNA sequence: TGTGCCTGGAAAATAGCGGGGGGTAGCACAGATACGCAGTATTTT.

This chain connects TRBV9 to TRBJ1-1; 9 bases line up with TRBD1. J gave up 0 bases and V 2 bases, and 8 bases lay outside the gene matches. This CDR3 is 17 amino acids long. Per the germline V gene, CDR1 is SGDLS and CDR2 is YYNGEE. The CDR3 DNA is TGTGCCAGCAGCGTGACAGGGGGAACACCCATGAACACTGAAGCTTTCTTT. Residues: CASSVTGGTPMNTEAFF. Together with reference TRBV9 and TRBJ1-1, the CDR3 gives the full variable domain: DSGVTQTPKHLITATGQRVTLRCSPRSGDLSVYWYQQSLDQGLQFLIQYYNGEERAKGNILERFSAQQFPDLHSELNLSSLELGDSALYFCASSVTGGTPMNTEAFFGQGTRLTVV.

The sample holds a few counts of this clonotype. The chain couples TRBV7-2 to TRBJ1-3; the D is unclear. Germline assignment: CDR1 SGHTA and CDR2 FQGNSA. The germline V and J ends were trimmed by 2 bases and 1 base, with 3 bases remaining between them. The length of the CDR3 is 13 residues. The CDR3 sequence: CASSLQSGNTIYF. CDR3 DNA: TGTGCCAGCAGCTTACAGTCTGGAAACACCATATATTTT.

The chain joins TRBV6-2 or TRBV6-3 to TRBJ1-1; 8 nucleotides match TRBD1. This CDR3 has 11 residues. V lost 8 bases to trimming and J lost 4 bases; unmatched junction nucleotides: 0. Germline values: CDR1 MNHEY, CDR2 SVGEGT. The CDR3 DNA is TGTGCCAGCGGACAGGGCACTGAAGCTTTCTTT. Its translation is CASGQGTEAFF.

CDR3 DNA: TGTGCCAGCAGCTCAGGTTTATCCTCTTCCGAGCAGTTCTTC. It translates to CASSSGLSSSEQFF. This rearrangement joins TRBV7-2 to TRBJ2-1; D remains unclear. Trimming took off 4 bases at V and 10 bases at J, with 17 bases between the two ends. Germline loops: CDR1 SGHTA, CDR2 FQGNSA. CDR3 size: 14 residues.

This clonotype was seen a few times. This chain connects TRBV28 to TRBJ2-1; 9 bases are a match to TRBD1. CDR3 length: 16 amino acids. With V trimmed by 7 bases and J by 5 bases, 12 bases remained unmatched. Germline lookup yields CDR1 MDHEN and CDR2 SYDVKM. The CDR3 bases are TGTGCCAGCACCACCCCAGCGGGACAGGGAAACAATGAGCAGTTCTTC. Its translation is CASTTPAGQGNNEQFF.

The chain joins TRBV6-4 to TRBJ2-1, with 8 bases lining up with TRBD2. Germline assignment: CDR1 MRHNA and CDR2 SNTAGT. Trimming took 4 bases from V and 9 from J; bases not matched to a gene: 5. This CDR3 region has 13 residues. CDR3 sequence reads: CASSVLLAGEQFF. In nucleotides, the CDR3 is TGTGCCAGCAGTGTTTTGCTAGCGGGTGAGCAGTTCTTC.

There are a few counts of this clonotype. The CDR3 DNA is TGTGCCAGCAACCGAGGACAGGCGGACACCGGGGAGCTGTTTTTT. Amino acids: CASNRGQADTGELFF. The rearrangement joins TRBV5-6 to TRBJ2-2; TRBD1 matches at 7 bases. Looked up from germline, CDR1 is SGHDT and CDR2 is YYEEEE. The junction had 8 bases not matched to a gene; V was cut back by 6 bases and J by 3 bases. The CDR3 consists of 15 residues.

The V call is TRBV5-1, the J call TRBJ1-6, with D possibly being TRBD1 (6 bases). Trimming removed 5 bases from V and 10 bases from J, with 25 bases in between. This CDR3 comprises 17 residues. Per the germline V gene, CDR1 is SGHRS and CDR2 is YFSETQ. The CDR3 DNA sequence: TGCGCCAGCAGTACAGGAGGTCGTCAGGGGAGAAACTCACCCCTCCACTTT. It yields the protein CASSTGGRQGRNSPLHF.

This clonotype was counted many times. This chain uses TRBV30 with TRBJ2-5, with D perhaps TRBD2 (5 bases). The germline V gene encodes CDR1 GTSNPN and CDR2 SVGIG (reference sequence). Trimming stripped 5 bases from V and 8 bases from J, with 12 bases between. This CDR3 spans 11 amino acids. The chain's CDR3 is CAWEISGTQYF. The CDR3, as DNA: TGTGCCTGGGAGATCAGCGGAACCCAGTACTTC.

The chain uses TRBV29-1 and TRBJ1-1; D possibly corresponds to TRBD1 (5 bases). Per the germline V gene, CDR1 is SQVTM and CDR2 is ANQGSEA. The CDR3 has 12 amino acids. The CDR3 DNA sequence: TGCGGATCCGGGACGGGGAACACTGAAGCTTTCTTT. Translating gives CGSGTGNTEAFF.

This clonotype was recorded at least ten times. The genes are TRBV29-1 and TRBJ1-2; D is perhaps TRBD1 (5 bases). The CDR3 consists of 13 residues. V was trimmed by 5 bases and J by 0 bases, leaving 10 bases between them. Germline lookup yields CDR1 SQVTM and CDR2 ANQGSEA. Here the CDR3 DNA reads TGCAGCGTTTGGGACGCGACTAACTATGGCTACACCTTC. Translating gives CSVWDATNYGYTF.

In DNA, the CDR3 is TGTGCCAGCAGCCTCATGGGACAGACTAATGAAAAACTGTTTTTT. It encodes CASSLMGQTNEKLFF. The V gene is TRBV3-1, the J gene TRBJ1-4, with 7 bases that match TRBD1. The V gene's germline CDR1 is LGHDT and CDR2 YNNKEL (reference sequence). The CDR3 loop spans 15 amino acids. Germline trimming cut 4 bases from V and 2 bases from J; bases unmatched to any gene: 4.

The chain links TRBV6-5 to TRBJ2-1; 8 bases are shared with TRBD2. J lost 0 bases, V lost 0 bases, and 1 base had no gene match. CDR1 MNHEY and CDR2 SVGAGI come from the germline V gene. CDR3 length: 16 residues. The CDR3 sequence: CASSYSAGGSYNEQFF. The CDR3 DNA sequence: TGTGCCAGCAGTTACTCGGCGGGGGGCTCCTACAATGAGCAGTTCTTC.

The table lists this clonotype with a few counts. The chain couples TRBV5-1 to TRBJ2-5; TRBD1 matches at 9 bases. Germline V lookup: CDR1 SGHRS, CDR2 YFSETQ. CDR3 length equals 14 residues. V lost 4 bases and J lost 4; bases outside the gene matches: 5. CDR3 sequence (DNA): TGCGCCAGCAGCACCGGGACAGGGCGAGAGACCCAGTACTTC. Protein: CASSTGTGRETQYF.

The chain employs TRBV7-3 and TRBJ2-3, with 11 bases matching TRBD1. V was clipped by 1 base and J by 0 bases; unmatched bases: 0. The CDR3 extends over 16 amino acids. CDR1 and CDR2 (germline): SGHTA, FQGTGA. The CDR3 DNA reads TGTGCCAGCAGCTTAAGGACAGGGGGCAGCACAGATACGCAGTATTTT. Translation: CASSLRTGGSTDTQYF.

CDR3 coding DNA: TGTGCCAGCTCAATAGCGTATACATCCTACGAGCAGTACGTC. Residues: CASSIAYTSYEQYV. The chain is built from TRBV18 and TRBJ2-7; possible D gene TRBD2, 5 bases. CDR1 is KGHSH and CDR2 is LQKENI in the germline V gene. The CDR3 contains 14 residues. The ends were cut back, 5 bases at V and 1 base at J, with 12 bases in the middle.

A few counts support this clonotype. This rearrangement joins TRBV7-8 to TRBJ2-7; perhaps D is TRBD1 or TRBD2 (6 bases each). The CDR3 consists of 16 residues. The germline gives CDR1 SGHVS, CDR2 FQNEAQ. Trimming shortened V by 4 bases and J by 0 bases, and 16 bases separated the two germline ends. The CDR3 spells CASSSEGGGASYEQYF. CDR3 nucleotide sequence: TGTGCCAGCAGCTCTGAGGGGGGCGGGGCCTCCTACGAGCAGTACTTC.

In this sample, this clonotype turned up a few times. This chain links TRBV5-1 with TRBJ2-1, with D possibly TRBD1 on 5 matching bases. This CDR3 is 15 amino acids long. The V end was cut by 0 bases, the J end by 6 bases, with 13 bases between. Germline loops: CDR1 SGHRS, CDR2 YFSETQ. CDR3 sequence (DNA): TGCGCCAGCAGCTTGGCCCAGGGATACGGCAATGAGCAGTTCTTC. It codes for CASSLAQGYGNEQFF.